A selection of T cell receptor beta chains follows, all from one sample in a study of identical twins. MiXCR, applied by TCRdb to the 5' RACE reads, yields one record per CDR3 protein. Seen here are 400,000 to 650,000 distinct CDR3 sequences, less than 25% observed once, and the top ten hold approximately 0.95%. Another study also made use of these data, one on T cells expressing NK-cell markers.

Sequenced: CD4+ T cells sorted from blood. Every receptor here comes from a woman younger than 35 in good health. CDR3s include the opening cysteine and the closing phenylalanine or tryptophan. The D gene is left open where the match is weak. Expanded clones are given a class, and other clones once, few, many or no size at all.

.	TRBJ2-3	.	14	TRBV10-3	TGTGCCATCAGCCGGGACCCAAGCACAGATACGCAGTATTTT	CAISRDPSTDTQYF
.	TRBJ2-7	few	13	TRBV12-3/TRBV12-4	TGTGCCAGCAGTTTTACCCAAAGACAGGTGCAGTACTTC	CASSFTQRQVQYF
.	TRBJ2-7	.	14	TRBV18	TGTGCCAGCTCACCACGGCGGGACTCCTACGAGCAGTACTTC	CASSPRRDSYEQYF
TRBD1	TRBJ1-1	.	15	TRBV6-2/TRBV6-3	TGTGCCAGCAGTTACCCCGACAGGGGGCGGACTGAAGCTTTCTTT	CASSYPDRGRTEAFF
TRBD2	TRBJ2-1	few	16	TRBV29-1	TGCAGCGTTGAAGGGGGGCGGGGGGTCTCCTACAATGAGCAGTTCTTC	CSVEGGRGVSYNEQFF
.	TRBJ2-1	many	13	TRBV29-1	TGCAGCGTTCCCTCCAGCTCCTACAATGAGCAGTTCTTC	CSVPSSSYNEQFF
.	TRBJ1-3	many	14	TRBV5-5	TGTGCCAGCAGCTTGGCGCCCGCTGGAAACACCATATATTTT	CASSLAPAGNTIYF
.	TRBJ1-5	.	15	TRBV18	TGTGCCAGCTCAAATGGTGGTAGTAGCAATCAGCCCCAGCATTTT	CASSNGGSSNQPQHF
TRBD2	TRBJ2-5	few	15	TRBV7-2	TGTGCCAGCAGCGTACTAGCGGGGGGTGAAGAGACCCAGTACTTC	CASSVLAGGEETQYF
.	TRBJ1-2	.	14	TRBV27	TGTGCCAGCAGCCGGGGCGGACTGCCCTATGGCTACACCTTC	CASSRGGLPYGYTF
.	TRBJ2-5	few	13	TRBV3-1	TGTGCCAGCAGCCAAACGGGGCAAGAGACCCAGTACTTC	CASSQTGQETQYF
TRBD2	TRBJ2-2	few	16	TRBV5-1	TGCGCCAGCAGCCAAGGACTAGCGGGAGCAACCGGGGAGCTGTTTTTT	CASSQGLAGATGELFF
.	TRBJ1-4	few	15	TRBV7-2	TGTGCCAGCAGCTTATATGGGGGCTTTAATGAAAAACTGTTTTTT	CASSLYGGFNEKLFF
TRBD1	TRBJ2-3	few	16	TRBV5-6	TGTGCCAGCAGCTTACCAGGGACAGGGGCTACAGATACGCAGTATTTT	CASSLPGTGATDTQYF
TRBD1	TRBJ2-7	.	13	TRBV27	TGTGCCAGCACCGGGACAGGGTCGTACGAGCAGTACTTC	CASTGTGSYEQYF
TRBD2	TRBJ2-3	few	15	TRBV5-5	TGTGCCAGCAGCTTATATGGACTAGCGATAGATACGCAGTATTTT	CASSLYGLAIDTQYF
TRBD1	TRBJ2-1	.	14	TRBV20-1	TGCAGTGCTAGCGTTTCCGGGACAGGGGCTTCCCAGTTCTTC	CSASVSGTGASQFF
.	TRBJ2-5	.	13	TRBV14	TGTGCCAGCTGTCGGAGGGGCCAAGAGACCCAGTACTTC	CASCRRGQETQYF
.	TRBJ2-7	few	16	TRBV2	TGTGCCAGCACAACGCGGGACAAGGGTCCTGTGGACGAGCAGTACTTC	CASTTRDKGPVDEQYF
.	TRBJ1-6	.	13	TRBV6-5	TGTGCCAGCAGTTACTCCGACAATTCACCCCTCCACTTT	CASSYSDNSPLHF
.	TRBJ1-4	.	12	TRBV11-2	TGTGCCAGCAGCCGATTTAATGAAAAACTGTTTTTT	CASSRFNEKLFF
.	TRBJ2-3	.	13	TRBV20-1	TGCAGTGCTCCCCTGACAGGCACAGATACGCAGTATTTT	CSAPLTGTDTQYF
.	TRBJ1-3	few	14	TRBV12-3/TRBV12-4	TGTGCCACCGCGAGGGGCTCCACTTTAAACACCATATATTTT	CATARGSTLNTIYF
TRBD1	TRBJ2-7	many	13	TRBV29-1	TGCAGCGTTGTCGGACAGGGGGCATCCGAGCAGTACTTC	CSVVGQGASEQYF
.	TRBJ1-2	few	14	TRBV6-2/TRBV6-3	TGTGCCAGCAGTTCCTCCTTGGACAGCTATGGCTACACCTTC	CASSSSLDSYGYTF
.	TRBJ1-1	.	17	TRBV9	TGTGCCAGCAGCGTAACGGGTCCCAGGGATATGCACACTGAAGCTTTCTTT	CASSVTGPRDMHTEAFF
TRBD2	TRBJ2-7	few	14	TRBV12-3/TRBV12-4	TGTGCCAGCAGCGGACTAGCGGTGCGCTACGAGCAGTACTTC	CASSGLAVRYEQYF
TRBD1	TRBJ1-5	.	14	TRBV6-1	TGTGCCAGCCGCTTTGGACAGGATAATCAGCCCCAGCATTTT	CASRFGQDNQPQHF
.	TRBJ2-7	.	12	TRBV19	TGTGCCAGTAGTGTGACATTGGGCGAGCAGTACTTC	CASSVTLGEQYF